This T cell receptor beta chain was identified in a study of blood T cell repertoires in COVID-19. Germline CDR1 and CDR2: SGDLS and YYNGEE. V lost 0 bases to trimming and J lost 6 bases, with 16 bases between them. The CDR3 length is 16 residues. The table lists this clone with a count of one. The data were produced by immunoSEQ multiplex PCR, yet TCRdb's version contains in-frame clones alone and is incomplete. The sample records about 19,000 clones, roughly 85% being singletons. The clonotype was recovered from an elderly man with acute or convalescent COVID-19. The chain combines TRBV9 with TRBJ2-1; D is uncertain. The sequenced material came from peripheral blood. CDR3 in amino acids: CASSVDPSGPRNEQFF. Written as DNA, the CDR3 is TGTGCCAGCAGCGTAGACCCCAGTGGCCCACGCAATGAGCAGTTCTTC. The entire variable domain, with the rest obtained from reference TRBV9 and TRBJ2-1, is as follows: DSGVTQTPKHLITATGQRVTLRCSPRSGDLSVYWYQQSLDQGLQFLIQYYNGEERAKGNILERFSAQQFPDLHSELNLSSLELGDSALYFCASSVDPSGPRNEQFFGPGTRLTVL.